Below, 20 T cell receptor beta chains from the same sample are listed, as sequenced in a study of cytomegalovirus exposure and HLA in healthy donors. The PCR ran on 60 Vbeta and 13 Jbeta primers. Generated by immunoSEQ multiplex PCR, the TCRdb table keeps only in-frame clones and is missing some. The sample consists of around 170,000 clones, roughly 80% of them appearing once. The sequenced sample was PBMCs. The receptor set was obtained from a girl under 18 in good health and CMV-seropositive.

This chain links TRBV7-9 with TRBJ1-1; 9 positions agree with TRBD1. Losses at the gene ends were 5 bases for V and 0 bases for J; bases not matched to a gene: 7. Per germline, CDR1 SEHNR and CDR2 FQNEAQ (reference sequence). The CDR3 spans 16 residues. The DNA of the CDR3 is TGTGCCAGCAGCACCCAGGGACAGGGTTTGAACACTGAAGCTTTCTTT. The encoded protein is CASSTQGQGLNTEAFF.

This chain joins TRBV7-9 and TRBJ2-1; 8 bases agree with TRBD1. The germline V gene encodes CDR1 SEHNR and CDR2 FQNEAQ (reference sequence). The CDR3 covers 15 residues. With 3 bases clipped from V and 7 bases from J, the junction kept 8 bases outside the gene matches. The CDR3 DNA is TGTGCCAGCAGCTTGATAAGACAGGGGAAAAATGAGCAGTTCTTC. As protein: CASSLIRQGKNEQFF.

This chain joins TRBV13 and TRBJ2-1, with 14 positions matching TRBD2. V lost 5 bases to trimming and J lost 1 base; unmatched junction nucleotides: 13. The CDR3 covers 20 residues. CDR1 PRHDT and CDR2 FYEKMQ come from the germline V gene (reference sequence). The CDR3 DNA sequence: TGTGCCAGCAGCAAAAAGTACGGGACTAGCGGGAGTCAGTCCTACAATGAGCAGTTCTTC. This translates into CASSKKYGTSGSQSYNEQFF.

The CDR3 DNA reads as TGTGCCAGCAGCCAAGGAGCGGGACAGGGACTCTACGAGCAGTACTTC. Amino acids: CASSQGAGQGLYEQYF. The chain uses TRBV14 and TRBJ2-7, with TRBD1 matching 9 bases. After removal of 1 base from V and 3 bases from J, the junction contained 7 bases not matched to a gene. This CDR3 is built from 16 residues. CDR1 is SGHDN and CDR2 is FVKESK in the germline V gene.

This clone was observed once. The chain links TRBV4-3 to TRBJ2-3; TRBD2 matches 7 bases. The V gene's germline CDR1 is LGHNA and CDR2 YSLEER. With V trimmed by 0 bases and J by 3 bases, 12 bases remained unmatched. The CDR3 covers 18 residues. CDR3 sequence (DNA): TGCGCCAGCAGCCAAGATAGGAGTGCGGGAGCTTGGACAGATACGCAGTATTTT. Translating gives CASSQDRSAGAWTDTQYF.

The V gene is TRBV28, the J gene TRBJ2-6; the D is unclear. V was trimmed by 8 bases and J by 1 base, leaving 15 bases between them. Looked up from germline, CDR1 is MDHEN and CDR2 is SYDVKM. The length of the CDR3 is 16 residues. CDR3 in amino acids: CASSRSIGSGANVLTF. As DNA, the CDR3 is TGTGCCAGCTCTAGGAGTATCGGGTCTGGGGCCAACGTCCTGACTTTC.

This chain connects TRBV27 to TRBJ1-5; TRBD1 aligns across 7 bases. The germline V gene encodes CDR1 MNHEY and CDR2 SMNVEV (reference sequence). The CDR3 is made up of 15 amino acids. Germline trimming cut 5 bases from V and 3 bases from J; bases unmatched to any gene: 7. The CDR3 DNA reads TGTGCCAGCAGTGGGCGGACAGGCCACAATCAGCCCCAGCATTTT. Protein: CASSGRTGHNQPQHF.

The rearrangement uses TRBV14 and TRBJ2-1; 8 positions match TRBD2. The CDR3 length is 18 residues. Germline values: CDR1 SGHDN, CDR2 FVKESK. Trimming removed 0 bases from V and 2 bases from J; junction bases left unmatched: 9. The CDR3 is CASSQDPVMGLAYNEQFF. The CDR3 bases are TGTGCCAGCAGCCAAGATCCAGTAATGGGACTAGCCTACAATGAGCAGTTCTTC.

This clone was picked up one time. The chain combines TRBV5-4 with TRBJ1-1; D unclear. Between the trimmed V and J ends, which lost 0 bases and 5 bases, there was a span of 14 bases. This CDR3 is 15 amino acids long. The germline gives CDR1 SGHNT, CDR2 YYREEE (reference sequence). CDR3 sequence: CASSLAGFLRTEAFF. The CDR3 bases are TGTGCCAGCAGCTTGGCGGGGTTTTTGAGGACTGAAGCTTTCTTT.

This clone was seen just once. The rearrangement links TRBV6-5 to TRBJ2-7, with 9 bases fitting TRBD2. V lost 2 bases, J lost 3 bases, and 5 bases stayed unmatched. Germline V gene lookup returns CDR1 MNHEY and CDR2 SVGAGI. This CDR3 has 15 amino acids. The CDR3: CASSYLLAGSYEQYF. CDR3 sequence (DNA): TGTGCCAGCAGTTACCTCCTAGCGGGGAGCTACGAGCAGTACTTC.

This chain joins TRBV19 and TRBJ2-5; D unresolved. Trimming stripped 5 bases from V and 2 bases from J, with 9 bases between. The CDR3 has 13 residues. Germline CDR1 reads LNHDA; CDR2 reads SQIVND (reference sequence). The CDR3 DNA follows: TGTGCCAGTAGTGGTTACTTACAAGAGACCCAGTACTTC. It translates to CASSGYLQETQYF.

This clone came up once. V gene TRBV7-8 combines with J gene TRBJ2-7; 10 bases are a match to TRBD2. The CDR3 runs to 15 residues. V shed 3 bases, J shed 5 bases, and the junction held 7 bases outside the gene matches. Germline lookup yields CDR1 SGHVS and CDR2 FQNEAQ. As DNA, the CDR3 is TGTGCCAGCAGCTTCGAGCGGGAGGGCCGGGACGAGCAGTACTTC. Translated: CASSFEREGRDEQYF. The complete variable domain, with remaining parts taken from reference TRBV7-8 and TRBJ2-7, reads GAGVSQSPRYKVAKRGQDVALRCDPISGHVSLFWYQQALGQGPEFLTYFQNEAQLDKSGLPSDRFFAERPEGSVSTLKIQRTQQEDSAVYLCASSFEREGRDEQYFGPGTRLTVT.

This sequence joins TRBV5-8 and TRBJ1-4, with TRBD1 as a possible D gene (5 bases). V gave up 6 bases and J gave up 11 bases, with 17 bases separating them. In germline, CDR1 is SGHTS, CDR2 YDEGEE. The CDR3 loop spans 13 amino acids. The CDR3 region is CASTFYIGGKLFF. DNA for the CDR3: TGTGCCAGCACCTTCTACATTGGGGGGAAACTGTTTTTT.

Remarks on this clone: Other DNA sequences in the sample encode the same CDR3. CDR3 residues: CASRIGDGGIHAYGYTF. As DNA, the CDR3 is TGCGCCAGCAGAATTGGGGACGGAGGGATTCACGCCTATGGCTACACCTTC. The chain is built from TRBV5-1 and TRBJ1-2, with a possible D match to TRBD1 (5 bases). Trimming cost V 5 bases and J 4 bases, with 24 bases left between them. From germline, CDR1 is SGHRS and CDR2 YFSETQ. This CDR3 spans 17 amino acids. Full variable domain (outside the CDR3, taken from reference TRBV5-1 and TRBJ1-2): KAGVTQTPRYLIKTRGQQVTLSCSPISGHRSVSWYQQTPGQGLQFLFEYFSETQRNKGNFPGRFSGRQFSNSRSEMNVSTLELGDSALYLCASRIGDGGIHAYGYTFGSGTRLTVV.

This clone was recorded a few times. V usage is TRBV5-1 and J usage is TRBJ2-7; 9 nucleotides line up with TRBD2. Per the germline V gene, CDR1 is SGHRS and CDR2 is YFSETQ. The CDR3 has 14 residues. The J segment lost 6 bases and the V segment lost 1 base, leaving 5 bases of the junction unmatched. CDR3 sequence reads: CASSLQREASEQYF. As DNA, the CDR3 is TGCGCCAGCAGCTTGCAGCGGGAGGCGTCCGAGCAGTACTTC.

For the CDR3, the DNA is TGTGCCAGCAGCGTAGATCTAGCGGGCCGAGAGACCCAGTACTTC. This gives the protein CASSVDLAGRETQYF. V is TRBV9 and J is TRBJ2-5; 8 bases align to TRBD2. CDR1 and CDR2 (germline): SGDLS, YYNGEE. CDR3 length equals 15 residues. V was clipped by 0 bases and J by 4 bases; unmatched bases: 5.

V and J are TRBV5-1 and TRBJ2-5; 9 nucleotides match TRBD2. With 0 bases clipped from V and 1 base from J, the junction kept 4 bases outside the gene matches. CDR1 and CDR2 (germline): SGHRS, YFSETQ. This CDR3 spans 16 amino acids. CDR3 sequence reads: CASSLGSGSLQETQYF. The CDR3 bases are TGCGCCAGCAGCTTGGGTAGCGGGAGTCTCCAAGAGACCCAGTACTTC.

The chain combines TRBV18 with TRBJ2-6, with D possibly TRBD2 on 5 matching bases. The germline CDR1 and CDR2 sequences are KGHSH and LQKENI. Trimming cost V 0 bases and J 0 bases, with 6 bases left between them. The CDR3 covers 16 residues. CDR3 residues: CASSPPGSSGANVLTF. The DNA of the CDR3 is TGTGCCAGCTCACCACCTGGGAGCTCTGGGGCCAACGTCCTGACTTTC.

The chain uses TRBV18 and TRBJ1-1, with TRBD1 matching over 9 bases. CDR3 length: 15 residues. Per the germline V gene, CDR1 is KGHSH and CDR2 is LQKENI. After removal of 0 bases from V and 11 bases from J, the junction contained 10 bases not matched to a gene. The CDR3 nucleotides are TGTGCCAGCTCACCACCGACGGACAGGGGAGGTGGTGCTTTCTTT. Its protein product is CASSPPTDRGGGAFF.

The rearrangement joins TRBV7-8 to TRBJ1-3; 7 positions agree with TRBD1. V was pared by 2 bases and J by 0 bases, with 10 bases of the junction left unmatched. Per germline, CDR1 SGHVS and CDR2 FQNEAQ. The CDR3 sequence is 18 residues long. The CDR3 DNA reads TGTGCCAGCAGCTTATCATTGGACAGGATGGTCTCTGGAAACACCATATATTTT. Protein: CASSLSLDRMVSGNTIYF.